The 13 T cell receptor beta chains reported below all come from one sample, sequenced in a study of control samples from healthy donors and cancer patients. This table comes from immunoSEQ multiplex PCR, and its TCRdb copy is limited to in-frame clones, with some not included. The data show 120,000 to 150,000 clones, 91% seen once. Source material: blood. These receptors were taken from a man aged 18 to 30 in good health.

The chain has TRBV2 and TRBJ1-1; 11 nucleotides agree with TRBD1. Germline-derived CDR1 and CDR2 are SNHLY and FYNNEI. CDR3 length: 20 amino acids. The ends lost 0 bases at V and 3 bases at J; junction bases unmatched: 15. The CDR3 bases are TGTGCCAGCAGTGAAGCGGGGACAGGGGGATCCGGTCGAGGGGACACTGAAGCTTTCTTT. Its protein product is CASSEAGTGGSGRGDTEAFF.

The chain recombines TRBV6-6 with TRBJ2-5; tentatively, D is TRBD1 or TRBD2 (5 bases each). Deletions cut 2 bases from V and 5 bases from J, with 12 bases between. Germline V gives CDR1 MNHNY, CDR2 SVGAGI (reference sequence). The CDR3 sequence is 14 residues long. The CDR3 bases are TGTGCCAGCAGTTACGGGACCCGTGAGGAGACCCAGTACTTC. This sequence encodes CASSYGTREETQYF.

The rearrangement uses TRBV24-1 and TRBJ2-3, with D tentatively TRBD2 (6 bases). This CDR3 has 16 amino acids. Germline V gene sequence: CDR1 KGHDR, CDR2 SFDVKD. Trimming took off 1 base at V and 4 bases at J, with 14 bases between the two ends. The CDR3 DNA follows: TGTGCCACCAGTGATTTATTGCGGGAAGGGGCAGATACGCAGTATTTT. It specifies CATSDLLREGADTQYF.

The chain carries TRBV30 and TRBJ1-2; D might be TRBD1 (5 bases). The CDR3 has 14 amino acids. CDR1 is GTSNPN and CDR2 is SVGIG in the germline V gene (reference sequence). V shed 2 bases and J shed 6 bases, with 16 bases lying between them. CDR3 sequence reads: CAWSTHQGVHGYTF. CDR3 nucleotide sequence: TGTGCCTGGAGTACCCATCAGGGAGTGCATGGCTACACCTTC.

V and J are TRBV9 and TRBJ1-2; weak D call: TRBD1 (6 bases). The germline V gene encodes CDR1 SGDLS and CDR2 YYNGEE. V was cut by 3 bases and J by 4 bases, with 10 bases left in between. CDR3 length: 13 amino acids. CDR3 region: CASSAGTTYGYTF. The CDR3, as DNA: TGTGCCAGCAGCGCAGGGACAACCTATGGCTACACCTTC.

The chain couples TRBV27 to TRBJ2-5; possible D gene TRBD2, 5 bases. The ends were cut back, 3 bases at V and 3 bases at J, with 5 bases in the middle. The CDR3 is made up of 12 amino acids. Germline V gives CDR1 MNHEY, CDR2 SMNVEV (reference sequence). DNA of the CDR3: TGTGCCAGCAGTTTCGGGGAAGAGACCCAGTACTTC. Its protein is CASSFGEETQYF.

This chain connects TRBV7-9 to TRBJ2-7, with D uncertain. The V and J ends lost 5 bases and 0 bases respectively, with 14 bases between them. Germline CDR1 is SEHNR and CDR2 is FQNEAQ (reference sequence). The CDR3 loop spans 15 amino acids. The CDR3 DNA reads TGTGCCAGCAGCCCCTCGACTTTTAGCTCCTACGAGCAGTACTTC. It yields the protein CASSPSTFSSYEQYF.

V usage is TRBV5-1 and J usage is TRBJ2-1, with D perhaps matching TRBD1 or TRBD2 (5 bases each). Germline V lookup: CDR1 SGHRS, CDR2 YFSETQ. The CDR3 runs to 14 residues. V was pared by 0 bases and J by 7 bases, with 11 bases between. Written as DNA, the CDR3 is TGCGCCAGCAGCTTGGCCGGGGCAGAAAATGAGCAGTTCTTC. Protein sequence: CASSLAGAENEQFF.

V is TRBV19 and J is TRBJ1-5; no clear D. Germline lookup yields CDR1 LNHDA and CDR2 SQIVND (reference sequence). The CDR3 has 13 amino acids. V lost 0 bases and J lost 9, with 9 bases in between. The CDR3: CASSIDRWTPQHF. The CDR3 coding sequence is TGTGCCAGTAGTATAGATAGGTGGACGCCCCAGCATTTT.

The chain uses TRBV11-2 and TRBJ2-5; D remains unclear. Germline V gene sequence: CDR1 SGHAT, CDR2 FQNNGV. The CDR3 loop spans 14 amino acids. Trimming took off 2 bases at V and 5 bases at J, with 12 bases between the two ends. In DNA form, the CDR3 reads TGTGCCAGCAGCTTAATTCTGGGTCTGGAGACCCAGTACTTC. Translation gives CASSLILGLETQYF.

V gene TRBV5-1 combines with J gene TRBJ1-5; 11 nucleotides align to TRBD1. The V gene's germline CDR1 is SGHRS and CDR2 YFSETQ. This CDR3 is 16 amino acids long. After removal of 4 bases from V and 1 base from J, the junction contained 4 bases not matched to a gene. The chain's CDR3 is CASSPGTGGSNQPQHF. In DNA, the CDR3 is TGCGCCAGCAGCCCCGGGACAGGGGGAAGCAATCAGCCCCAGCATTTT.

The chain uses TRBV27 and TRBJ1-2; D may be TRBD1 (5 bases). The germline CDR1 and CDR2 sequences are MNHEY and SMNVEV (reference sequence). This CDR3 comprises 17 residues. Trimming cost V 6 bases and J 8 bases, with 28 bases left between them. The CDR3 sequence is CASSPAGGGHLFRGYTF. The CDR3 nucleotides are TGTGCCAGCAGCCCCGCCGGCGGGGGTCACCTATTTCGGGGCTACACCTTC.

The chain uses TRBV27 and TRBJ2-1, with unresolved D. CDR1 is MNHEY and CDR2 is SMNVEV in the germline V gene (reference sequence). The CDR3 is 16 residues long. V shed 2 bases and J shed 4 bases, with 15 bases lying between them. The CDR3 loop reads CASSLKGYGVYNEQFF. The DNA for the CDR3 is TGTGCCAGCAGTTTAAAGGGCTATGGGGTATACAATGAGCAGTTCTTC.